A selection of T cell receptor beta chains follows, all from one sample in a study of T cell repertoires in aging, cancer and after chemotherapy. MiXCR, applied by TCRdb to the multiplex PCR reads, yields one record per CDR3 protein. Counted here are roughly 2,400 distinct CDR3 sequences, approximately 23% occurring once; the ten biggest clones make up roughly 8%. Material for sequencing was blood. These receptor sequences come from a human donor with a blood cancer. The CDR3 runs from the conserved cysteine through the conserved F or W. The order of the fields is clone size, D gene, J gene, V gene, CDR3 protein, CDR3 DNA. D genes are given only for firm matches. Where a row states a size, it is once, few, many or the class of an expanded clone; other rows omit it.

clone_size: few; d_call: TRBD2; j_call: TRBJ2-7; v_call: TRBV4-1; cdr3_aa: CASSQSLAGAYEQYF; cdr3_nt: TGCGCCAGCAGCCAATCCCTAGCGGGGGCTTACGAGCAGTACTTC
clone_size: medium-sized; d_call: TRBD2; j_call: TRBJ2-1; v_call: TRBV15; cdr3_aa: CATSEGTSGTYNEQFF; cdr3_nt: TGTGCCACCAGCGAAGGGACTAGCGGTACCTACAATGAGCAGTTCTTC
clone_size: NA; d_call: TRBD1; j_call: TRBJ2-3; v_call: TRBV6-4; cdr3_aa: CASSVSPGQGADTQYF; cdr3_nt: TGTGCCAGCAGTGTTTCACCGGGACAGGGAGCAGATACGCAGTATTTT
clone_size: NA; d_call: NA; j_call: TRBJ2-3; v_call: TRBV2; cdr3_aa: CASSQYGGTDTQYF; cdr3_nt: TGTGCCAGCAGCCAATATGGTGGCACAGATACGCAGTATTTT
clone_size: few; d_call: TRBD1; j_call: TRBJ2-5; v_call: TRBV24-1; cdr3_aa: CATSDLQGAETQYF; cdr3_nt: TGTGCCACCAGTGATTTGCAGGGGGCCGAGACCCAGTACTTC
clone_size: NA; d_call: TRBD2; j_call: TRBJ2-1; v_call: TRBV4-3; cdr3_aa: CASSQDWASGRKYNEQFF; cdr3_nt: TGCGCCAGCAGCCAAGATTGGGCTAGCGGGAGAAAATACAATGAGCAGTTCTTC
clone_size: medium-sized; d_call: NA; j_call: TRBJ2-7; v_call: TRBV5-4; cdr3_aa: CASSLEHNPYEQYF; cdr3_nt: TGTGCCAGCAGCTTGGAGCATAATCCCTACGAGCAGTACTTC
clone_size: NA; d_call: TRBD1; j_call: TRBJ2-1; v_call: TRBV10-1; cdr3_aa: CASSVGTGEGDEQFF; cdr3_nt: TGCGCCAGCAGTGTTGGGACAGGGGAAGGGGATGAGCAGTTCTTC
clone_size: NA; d_call: TRBD1; j_call: TRBJ1-1; v_call: TRBV2; cdr3_aa: CASARGTNTEAFF; cdr3_nt: TGTGCCAGCGCCAGGGGGACGAACACTGAAGCTTTCTTT
clone_size: NA; d_call: TRBD1; j_call: TRBJ1-4; v_call: TRBV4-3; cdr3_aa: CASSQERGQGATEKLFF; cdr3_nt: TGCGCCAGCAGCCAAGAACGGGGGCAGGGGGCGACTGAAAAACTGTTTTTT
clone_size: medium-sized; d_call: NA; j_call: TRBJ2-6; v_call: TRBV6-5; cdr3_aa: CASRPISGANVLTF; cdr3_nt: TGTGCCAGCAGGCCAATCTCTGGGGCCAACGTCCTGACTTTC
clone_size: NA; d_call: TRBD1; j_call: TRBJ2-3; v_call: TRBV12-5; cdr3_aa: CASGLGQGFGDTQYF; cdr3_nt: TGTGCTAGTGGTTTGGGACAGGGGTTCGGAGATACGCAGTATTTT
clone_size: few; d_call: TRBD1; j_call: TRBJ2-2; v_call: TRBV6-1; cdr3_aa: CASRKQGAGGELFF; cdr3_nt: TGTGCCAGCAGGAAACAGGGGGCCGGCGGGGAGCTGTTTTTT
clone_size: few; d_call: TRBD1; j_call: TRBJ1-3; v_call: TRBV20-1; cdr3_aa: CSARDGRGPGNTIYF; cdr3_nt: TGCAGTGCTAGAGATGGCAGGGGGCCTGGAAACACCATATATTTT
clone_size: medium-sized; d_call: NA; j_call: TRBJ2-2; v_call: TRBV6-2/TRBV6-3; cdr3_aa: CASRLTGSNTGELFF; cdr3_nt: TGTGCCAGCAGGCTGACAGGATCGAACACCGGGGAGCTGTTTTTT
clone_size: medium-sized; d_call: TRBD1; j_call: TRBJ2-4; v_call: TRBV18; cdr3_aa: CASSPPNRGQNIQYF; cdr3_nt: TGTGCCAGCTCACCCCCGAACAGGGGGCAAAACATTCAGTACTTC
clone_size: large; d_call: TRBD1; j_call: TRBJ2-1; v_call: TRBV6-5; cdr3_aa: CASKPVTGGFNEQFF; cdr3_nt: TGTGCCAGCAAACCGGTTACAGGGGGGTTCAATGAGCAGTTCTTC
clone_size: few; d_call: NA; j_call: TRBJ1-2; v_call: TRBV5-6; cdr3_aa: CASSLVTGDYGYTF; cdr3_nt: TGTGCCAGCAGCTTGGTTACGGGCGACTATGGCTACACCTTC
clone_size: large; d_call: NA; j_call: TRBJ2-1; v_call: TRBV11-1; cdr3_aa: CASTTPRGNEQFF; cdr3_nt: TGTGCCAGCACCACACCTAGGGGCAATGAGCAGTTCTTC
clone_size: medium-sized; d_call: NA; j_call: TRBJ2-7; v_call: TRBV14; cdr3_aa: CASSRMTAGSYEQYF; cdr3_nt: TGTGCCAGCAGTCGAATGACGGCGGGTAGCTACGAGCAGTACTTC
clone_size: few; d_call: TRBD2; j_call: TRBJ2-2; v_call: TRBV4-3; cdr3_aa: CASSQAGGIAGELFF; cdr3_nt: TGCGCCAGCAGCCAAGCGGGGGGGATAGCCGGGGAGCTGTTTTTT
clone_size: medium-sized; d_call: TRBD1; j_call: TRBJ2-7; v_call: TRBV27; cdr3_aa: CASGTGVYEQYF; cdr3_nt: TGTGCTTCCGGGACAGGGGTCTACGAGCAGTACTTC
clone_size: NA; d_call: NA; j_call: TRBJ2-7; v_call: TRBV20-1; cdr3_aa: CSASNIRSYEQYF; cdr3_nt: TGCAGTGCTAGCAATATCCGATCATACGAGCAGTACTTC
clone_size: medium-sized; d_call: NA; j_call: TRBJ1-6; v_call: TRBV6-1; cdr3_aa: CASSESPSPLHF; cdr3_nt: TGTGCCAGCAGTGAAAGCCCTTCACCCCTCCACTTT
clone_size: once; d_call: NA; j_call: TRBJ2-1; v_call: TRBV2; cdr3_aa: CASSGEWGGGGIEQFF; cdr3_nt: TGTGCCAGCAGTGGAGAATGGGGGGGGGGCGGAATTGAGCAGTTCTTC
clone_size: medium-sized; d_call: NA; j_call: TRBJ2-5; v_call: TRBV27; cdr3_aa: CASSVQGRMGTQYF; cdr3_nt: TGTGCCAGCAGTGTACAGGGGAGGATGGGGACCCAGTACTTC
clone_size: NA; d_call: NA; j_call: TRBJ2-3; v_call: TRBV20-1; cdr3_aa: CSAPPSDSTDTQYF; cdr3_nt: TGCAGTGCTCCCCCGTCCGATAGCACAGATACGCAGTATTTT
clone_size: medium-sized; d_call: TRBD2; j_call: TRBJ2-7; v_call: TRBV6-1; cdr3_aa: CASSELAGGPYEQYF; cdr3_nt: TGTGCCAGCAGTGAACTAGCGGGAGGGCCCTACGAGCAGTACTTC
clone_size: NA; d_call: NA; j_call: TRBJ2-7; v_call: TRBV21-1; cdr3_aa: CASSRREQYF; cdr3_nt: TGTGCCAGCAGCCGAAGGGAGCAGTACTTC
clone_size: medium-sized; d_call: NA; j_call: TRBJ2-2; v_call: TRBV5-6; cdr3_aa: CASSNRAAGELFF; cdr3_nt: TGTGCCAGCAGCAACAGGGCCGCCGGGGAGCTGTTTTTT
clone_size: few; d_call: NA; j_call: TRBJ2-7; v_call: TRBV7-9; cdr3_aa: CASSPSIGTIYEQYF; cdr3_nt: TGTGCCAGCAGCCCATCCATCGGGACCATCTACGAGCAGTACTTC
clone_size: NA; d_call: TRBD2; j_call: TRBJ2-2; v_call: TRBV19; cdr3_aa: CASSVAGRPTGELFF; cdr3_nt: TGTGCCAGTAGTGTCGCCGGGAGGCCCACCGGGGAGCTGTTTTTT
clone_size: NA; d_call: TRBD2; j_call: TRBJ2-2; v_call: TRBV10-1; cdr3_aa: CASSGPQTSGPTNTGELFF; cdr3_nt: TGCGCCAGCAGCGGCCCCCAGACTAGCGGGCCGACGAACACCGGGGAGCTGTTTTTT
clone_size: medium-sized; d_call: NA; j_call: TRBJ2-5; v_call: TRBV19; cdr3_aa: CASSRTLQETQYF; cdr3_nt: TGTGCCAGTAGTAGGACTTTGCAAGAGACCCAGTACTTC
clone_size: medium-sized; d_call: NA; j_call: TRBJ2-7; v_call: TRBV19; cdr3_aa: CASSAERDSYEQYF; cdr3_nt: TGTGCCAGTAGTGCGGAAAGGGATTCCTACGAGCAGTACTTC
clone_size: NA; d_call: NA; j_call: TRBJ1-2; v_call: TRBV7-2; cdr3_aa: CASSLYFYGYTF; cdr3_nt: TGTGCCAGCAGCTTATATTTCTATGGCTACACCTTC
clone_size: medium-sized; d_call: NA; j_call: TRBJ2-1; v_call: TRBV10-3; cdr3_aa: CAIWTETNEQFF; cdr3_nt: TGTGCCATCTGGACTGAAACGAATGAGCAGTTCTTC
clone_size: medium-sized; d_call: NA; j_call: TRBJ1-2; v_call: TRBV10-3; cdr3_aa: CAISDPGVDYGYTF; cdr3_nt: TGTGCCATCAGTGATCCGGGGGTGGACTATGGCTACACCTTC
clone_size: NA; d_call: TRBD2; j_call: TRBJ2-1; v_call: TRBV20-1; cdr3_aa: CSASFGLALNEQFF; cdr3_nt: TGCAGTGCTAGCTTCGGACTAGCGCTTAATGAGCAGTTCTTC
clone_size: NA; d_call: NA; j_call: TRBJ2-7; v_call: TRBV20-1; cdr3_aa: CSAWTVNEQYF; cdr3_nt: TGCAGTGCTTGGACGGTTAACGAGCAGTACTTC
clone_size: NA; d_call: TRBD1; j_call: TRBJ2-5; v_call: TRBV20-1; cdr3_aa: CSAAKQGARETQYF; cdr3_nt: TGCAGTGCAGCAAAACAGGGGGCTCGGGAGACCCAGTACTTC
clone_size: medium-sized; d_call: NA; j_call: TRBJ2-7; v_call: TRBV15; cdr3_aa: CATSRDRRGKYEQYF; cdr3_nt: TGTGCCACCAGCAGAGATAGGAGGGGGAAGTACGAGCAGTACTTC
clone_size: medium-sized; d_call: TRBD1; j_call: TRBJ2-3; v_call: TRBV6-4; cdr3_aa: CASSDKQGADTQYF; cdr3_nt: TGTGCCAGCAGTGACAAACAGGGGGCTGATACGCAGTATTTT
clone_size: NA; d_call: NA; j_call: TRBJ2-7; v_call: TRBV5-4; cdr3_aa: CASSFQGGSPYEQYF; cdr3_nt: TGTGCCAGCAGCTTCCAGGGGGGATCCCCCTACGAGCAGTACTTC
clone_size: medium-sized; d_call: NA; j_call: TRBJ2-4; v_call: TRBV12-3/TRBV12-4; cdr3_aa: CASSSGLKNIQYF; cdr3_nt: TGTGCCAGCAGTTCGGGACTCAAAAACATTCAGTACTTC
clone_size: medium-sized; d_call: NA; j_call: TRBJ2-7; v_call: TRBV6-2/TRBV6-3; cdr3_aa: CASSLRDTGAEQYF; cdr3_nt: TGTGCCAGCAGTCTACGGGACACGGGGGCCGAGCAGTACTTC
clone_size: once; d_call: TRBD2; j_call: TRBJ2-3; v_call: TRBV7-6; cdr3_aa: CASSLGLGVGTDTQYF; cdr3_nt: TGCGCCAGCAGCCTGGGACTAGGTGTAGGGACAGATACGCAGTATTTT
clone_size: NA; d_call: NA; j_call: TRBJ1-4; v_call: TRBV5-1; cdr3_aa: CASSLVGVEPNEKLFF; cdr3_nt: TGCGCCAGCAGCTTGGTCGGGGTAGAACCTAATGAAAAACTGTTTTTT
clone_size: medium-sized; d_call: TRBD1; j_call: TRBJ1-1; v_call: TRBV5-6; cdr3_aa: CASRSTGGGTEAFF; cdr3_nt: TGTGCCAGCAGAAGTACAGGGGGAGGGACTGAAGCTTTCTTT
clone_size: medium-sized; d_call: TRBD2; j_call: TRBJ2-1; v_call: TRBV6-1; cdr3_aa: CASLAGGDYNEQFF; cdr3_nt: TGTGCCAGCCTAGCGGGGGGTGACTACAATGAGCAGTTCTTC
clone_size: few; d_call: TRBD1; j_call: TRBJ1-1; v_call: TRBV24-1; cdr3_aa: CATSDGDRPNTEAFF; cdr3_nt: TGTGCCACCAGTGATGGGGACAGACCGAACACTGAAGCTTTCTTT
clone_size: NA; d_call: NA; j_call: TRBJ2-5; v_call: TRBV6-2/TRBV6-3; cdr3_aa: CASSYKRVVETQYF; cdr3_nt: TGTGCCAGCAGTTACAAGCGGGTAGTAGAGACCCAGTACTTC
clone_size: once; d_call: NA; j_call: TRBJ2-1; v_call: TRBV21-1; cdr3_aa: CASSKGLAGNEQFF; cdr3_nt: TGTGCCAGCAGCAAAGGACTAGCGGGAAATGAGCAGTTCTTC